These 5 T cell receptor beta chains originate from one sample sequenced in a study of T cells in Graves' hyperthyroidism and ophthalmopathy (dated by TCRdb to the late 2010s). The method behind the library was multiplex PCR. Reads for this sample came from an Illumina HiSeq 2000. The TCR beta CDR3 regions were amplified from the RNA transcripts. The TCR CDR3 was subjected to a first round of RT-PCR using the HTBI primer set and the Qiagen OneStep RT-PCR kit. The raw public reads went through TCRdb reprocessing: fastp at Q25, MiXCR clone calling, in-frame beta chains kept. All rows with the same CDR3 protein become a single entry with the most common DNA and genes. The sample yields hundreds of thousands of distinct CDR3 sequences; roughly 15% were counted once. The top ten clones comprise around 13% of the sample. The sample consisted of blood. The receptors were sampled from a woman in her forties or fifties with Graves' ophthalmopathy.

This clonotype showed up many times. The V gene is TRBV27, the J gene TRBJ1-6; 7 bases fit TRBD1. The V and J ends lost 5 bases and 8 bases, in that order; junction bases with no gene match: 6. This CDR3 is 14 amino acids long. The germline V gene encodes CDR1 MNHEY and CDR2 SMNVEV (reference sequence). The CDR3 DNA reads TGTGCCAGCAGTCCCCGACAGGGTTATTCACCCCTCCACTTT. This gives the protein CASSPRQGYSPLHF.

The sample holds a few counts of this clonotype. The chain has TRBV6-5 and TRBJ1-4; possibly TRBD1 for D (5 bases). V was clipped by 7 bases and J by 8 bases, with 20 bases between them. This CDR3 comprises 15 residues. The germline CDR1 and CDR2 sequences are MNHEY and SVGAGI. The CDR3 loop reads CASTSAGRAHEKLFF. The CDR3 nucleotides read TGTGCCAGCACTTCGGCGGGCAGGGCCCACGAAAAACTGTTTTTT.

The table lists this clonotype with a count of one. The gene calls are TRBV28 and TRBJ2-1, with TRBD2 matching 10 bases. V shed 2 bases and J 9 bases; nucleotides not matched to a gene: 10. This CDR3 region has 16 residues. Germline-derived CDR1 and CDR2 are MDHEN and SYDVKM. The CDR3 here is CASSLLLGLAGVEQFF. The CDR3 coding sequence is TGTGCCAGCAGTTTACTGCTGGGGCTAGCGGGAGTTGAGCAGTTCTTC.

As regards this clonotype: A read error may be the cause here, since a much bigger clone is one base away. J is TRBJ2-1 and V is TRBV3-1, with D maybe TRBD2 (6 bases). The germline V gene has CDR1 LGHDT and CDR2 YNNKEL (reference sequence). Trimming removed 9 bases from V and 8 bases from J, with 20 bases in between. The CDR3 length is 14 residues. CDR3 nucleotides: TGTGCCAGTACCAGGATAGGGCGGGGTGATGAGCAGTTCTTC. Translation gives CASTRIGRGDEQFF.

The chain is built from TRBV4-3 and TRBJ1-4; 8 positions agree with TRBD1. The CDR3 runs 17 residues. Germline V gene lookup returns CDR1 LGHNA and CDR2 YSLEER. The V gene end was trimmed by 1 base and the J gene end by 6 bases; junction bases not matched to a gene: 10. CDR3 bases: TGCGCCAGCAGCCAAGTTAGGGGCAGGGGGCCGGATGAAAAACTGTTTTTT. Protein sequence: CASSQVRGRGPDEKLFF.